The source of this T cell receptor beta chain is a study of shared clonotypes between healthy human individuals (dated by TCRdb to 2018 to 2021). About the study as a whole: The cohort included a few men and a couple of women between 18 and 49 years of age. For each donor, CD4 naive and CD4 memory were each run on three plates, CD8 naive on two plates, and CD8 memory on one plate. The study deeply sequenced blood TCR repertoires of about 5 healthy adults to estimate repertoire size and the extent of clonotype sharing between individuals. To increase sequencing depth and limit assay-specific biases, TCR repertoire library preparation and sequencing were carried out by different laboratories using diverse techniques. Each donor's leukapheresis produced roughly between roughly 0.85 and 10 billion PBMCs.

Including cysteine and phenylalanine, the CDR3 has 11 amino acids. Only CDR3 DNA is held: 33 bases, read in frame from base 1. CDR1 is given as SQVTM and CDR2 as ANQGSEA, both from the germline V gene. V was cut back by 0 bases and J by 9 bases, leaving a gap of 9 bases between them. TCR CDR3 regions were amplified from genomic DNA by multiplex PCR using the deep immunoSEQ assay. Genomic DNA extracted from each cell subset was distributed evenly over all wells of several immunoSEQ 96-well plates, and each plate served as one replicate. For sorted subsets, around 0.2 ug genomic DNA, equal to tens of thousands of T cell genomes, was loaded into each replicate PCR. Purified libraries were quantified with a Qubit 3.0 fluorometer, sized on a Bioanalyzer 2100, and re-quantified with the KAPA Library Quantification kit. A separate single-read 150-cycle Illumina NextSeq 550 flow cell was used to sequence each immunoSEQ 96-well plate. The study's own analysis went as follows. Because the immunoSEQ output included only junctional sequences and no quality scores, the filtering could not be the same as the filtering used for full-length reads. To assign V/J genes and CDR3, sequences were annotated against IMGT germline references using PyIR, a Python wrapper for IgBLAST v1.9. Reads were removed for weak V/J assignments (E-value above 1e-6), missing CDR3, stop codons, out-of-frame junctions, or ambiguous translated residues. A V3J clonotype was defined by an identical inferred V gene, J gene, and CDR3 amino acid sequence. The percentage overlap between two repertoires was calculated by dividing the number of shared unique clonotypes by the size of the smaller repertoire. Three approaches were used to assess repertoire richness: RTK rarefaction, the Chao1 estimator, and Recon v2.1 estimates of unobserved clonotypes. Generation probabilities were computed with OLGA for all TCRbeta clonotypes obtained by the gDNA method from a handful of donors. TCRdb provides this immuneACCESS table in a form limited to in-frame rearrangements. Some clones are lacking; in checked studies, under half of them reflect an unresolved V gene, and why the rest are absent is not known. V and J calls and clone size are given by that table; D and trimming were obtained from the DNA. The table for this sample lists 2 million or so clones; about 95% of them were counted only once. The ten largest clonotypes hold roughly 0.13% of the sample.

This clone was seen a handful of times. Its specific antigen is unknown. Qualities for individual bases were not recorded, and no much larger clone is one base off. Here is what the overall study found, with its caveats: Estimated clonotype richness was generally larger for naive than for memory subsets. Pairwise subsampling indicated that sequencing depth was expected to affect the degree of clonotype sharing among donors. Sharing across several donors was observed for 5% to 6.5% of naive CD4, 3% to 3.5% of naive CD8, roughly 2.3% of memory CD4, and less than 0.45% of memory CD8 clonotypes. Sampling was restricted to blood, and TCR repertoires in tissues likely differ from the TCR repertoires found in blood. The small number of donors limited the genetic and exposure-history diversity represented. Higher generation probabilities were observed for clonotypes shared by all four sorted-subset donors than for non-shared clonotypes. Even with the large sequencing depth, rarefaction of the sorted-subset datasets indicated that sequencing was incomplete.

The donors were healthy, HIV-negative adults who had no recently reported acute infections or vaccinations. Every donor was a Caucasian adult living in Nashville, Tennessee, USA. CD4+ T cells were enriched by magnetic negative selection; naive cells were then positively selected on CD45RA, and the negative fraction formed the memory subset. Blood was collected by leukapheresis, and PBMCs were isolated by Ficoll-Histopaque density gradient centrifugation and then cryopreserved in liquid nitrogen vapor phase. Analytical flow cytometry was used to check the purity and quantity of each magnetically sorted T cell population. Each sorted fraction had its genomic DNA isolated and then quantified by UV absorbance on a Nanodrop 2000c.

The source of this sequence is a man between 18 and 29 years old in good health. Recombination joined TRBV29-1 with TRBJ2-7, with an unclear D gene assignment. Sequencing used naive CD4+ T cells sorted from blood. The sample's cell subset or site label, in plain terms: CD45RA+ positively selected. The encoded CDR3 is CSVEDNRGQYF. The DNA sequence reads TGCAGCGTTGAAGATAACAGAGGGCAGTACTTC.